The T cell receptor (beta chain) under discussion was sequenced for a study of T cell responses to AZD1222 COVID-19 vaccine. Comments on this clone: The antigen remains unidentified.

Overall study results and limits: Clonal diversity was possibly underestimated, and the donors were mostly white British, with more females.

The trim removed 0 bases at V and 5 bases at J, leaving 8 bases unmatched. Per the germline V gene, CDR1 is KGHSH and CDR2 is LQKENI. This CDR3 comprises 17 residues. Produced via immunoSEQ multiplex PCR; TCRdb's table is partial and in-frame only. The table includes fewer than 150,000 clones, approximately 84% detected once. The TCR was taken from an adult in good health. Sequenced here: peripheral blood, sampled on day 0 of AZD1222 vaccination. The J gene is TRBJ2-2, the V gene TRBV18, with TRBD2 matching over 8 bases. CDR3 sequence (DNA): TGTGCCAGCTCACCACCTCGTAGCGGGATCAGAACCGGGGAGCTGTTTTTT. Its protein is CASSPPRSGIRTGELFF. The complete variable domain, with remaining parts taken from reference TRBV18 and TRBJ2-2, reads NAGVMQNPRHLVRRRGQEARLRCSPMKGHSHVYWYRQLPEEGLKFMVYLQKENIIDESGMPKERFSAEFPKEGPSILRIQQVVRGDSAAYFCASSPPRSGIRTGELFFGEGSRLTVL.